This TCR beta chain was sequenced in a study of T-cell memory formation after mild COVID-19 (dated by TCRdb to the early 2020s). About the study as a whole: Most TCR sequence clusters were specific to one of the two donors. In two donors, T-cell clones that expanded and contracted after mild COVID-19 were tracked by sequencing TCRalpha and TCRbeta repertoires over time. Two young, previously healthy adult volunteers, one female and one male, were included in the cohort. General conclusions and limits of the study: SARS-CoV-2 specificity of the second-wave clones peaking on day 37 was not confirmed. Contracting CD4+ clones were located mainly in the CM and EM memory subsets, whereas CD8+ clones were found to be enriched in EMRA. The detection of some responding clones in pre-infection memory suggests that pre-existing cross-reactive memory T cells joined the SARS-CoV-2 response. Clones contracting from day 15 to 85 had balanced CD4/CD8 phenotypes, while a second wave expanding from day 15 to 37 was biased towards CD4+. Only a couple of mild cases were covered in the study, and larger cohorts including severe cases with pre-infection samples were considered necessary.

From the germline V gene (reference sequence), CDR1 is SGHNT and CDR2 is YYREEE. The V end gives up 3 bases and the J end 4 bases, leaving 7 bases in the junction not matched to a gene. The CDR3 goes from the cysteine to the phenylalanine over 16 residues. Only the CDR3 portion is preserved as DNA: 48 bases, with reading frame beginning at the first base. Ficoll-Paque density gradient centrifugation was used to isolate PBMCs. TCRdb shows the sequencer as Illumina NovaSeq 6000. Using 5'RACE with constant-segment primers, TCRalpha and TCRbeta cDNA libraries were constructed, with sample barcodes and unique molecular identifiers added in the process. RNA was extracted from every sample with Trizol reagent. Amplification of the libraries took two PCR steps, and the second step added a second sample barcode plus Illumina TruSeq adapters. Sequencing of libraries was performed on an Illumina NovaSeq with 2 x 150 bp paired-end reads. In the paper's pipeline: With migec v1.2.7, reads were demultiplexed and then collapsed into UMI-guided consensus sequences. Using mixcr v2.1.11, UMI consensuses were aligned to TRA and TRB V and J templates and then assembled into clonotypes. A clonotype was counted as expanded or contracted only if both edgeR and NoisET called the change significant, with noise models trained on biological replicates. For edgeR calls, a false discovery rate-adjusted p below 0.01 and a log2 fold-change threshold of 1 were applied. As an exploratory analysis of dynamics, PCA with hierarchical clustering was applied to max-normalized trajectories of the 1000 most abundant clonotypes. The CD4 or CD8 phenotype of responding clones was assigned using the separately sequenced CD4+ and CD8+ repertoires. Through fastp at Q25 and MiXCR, TCRdb rebuilt clones from the public reads, retaining in-frame beta chains. For every CDR3 protein sequence, its rows merge into one entry that carries the most common genes and DNA. These V and J calls are TCRdb output, not the study's own analysis. Across this sample there are about 180,000 distinct CDR3 sequences, with around a sixth seen only once. The ten largest clonotypes hold about 4% of the sample.

Comment on this clonotype: It lacks a known antigen. No much larger clone exists at a distance of one base, and base qualities are not known.

The source is a young man who had mild COVID-19 (a few samples of this study predate the infection). The sample titles of this study are shuffled in the database, so cell type and time point are left out; the donor was told from shared clones. This receptor chain uses TRBV5-4 and TRBJ2-2; 9 nucleotides in the junction match TRBD1. Sequencing was carried out using PBMCs or a T cell subset sorted from them (not recorded which). CDR3 loop: CASSSPGTGTTGELFF. Here is the DNA: TGTGCCAGCAGCTCCCCCGGGACAGGGACCACCGGGGAGCTGTTTTTT.